This TCR beta chain is drawn from a study of blood T cells in healthy people across ages. The use of a sample-barcoded 5' primer and a J-beta primer mix characterized a second PCR of roughly 6 to 11 cycles. TCRdb fed the 5' RACE reads into MiXCR, producing one record per CDR3 protein. The sample has over 300,000 distinct CDR3 sequences, 50% to 60% seen once. Specimen: blood. The TCR comes from a man aged 55 to 69 in good health.

The CDR3 DNA is TGTGCCAGCAGTAGCTGGACTGGAACCAGGGATACGCAGTATTTT. It codes for CASSSWTGTRDTQYF. The genes are TRBV27 and TRBJ2-3; D may be TRBD2 (5 bases). V dropped 5 bases and J dropped 6 bases, with 18 bases sitting between them. The CDR3 totals 15 residues. The germline V gene encodes CDR1 MNHEY and CDR2 SMNVEV (reference sequence).